The 8 T cell receptor beta chains below all came from one sample that was sequenced in a study of neurological immune-mediated disorders. TCRdb itself ran the 5' RACE reads through MiXCR, one entry per CDR3 protein. This table holds about 66,000 distinct CDR3 sequences, 3.4% found once. The sequenced sample consisted of PBMCs. These receptor sequences come from a middle-aged man with multiple sclerosis.

For the CDR3, the DNA is TGTGCCAGCAGCTTAGGGGCGGGGGGGCAGGAGACCCAGTACTTC. Residues: CASSLGAGGQETQYF. This chain connects TRBV7-2 to TRBJ2-5; 9 bases are shared with TRBD2. From germline, CDR1 is SGHTA and CDR2 FQGNSA. The CDR3 has 15 residues. The J segment lost 5 bases and the V segment lost 1 base, leaving 5 bases of the junction unmatched.

This clonotype was seen at least ten times. CDR3 protein: CSARGNRVGQPQHF. Written as DNA, the CDR3 is TGCAGTGCTAGGGGGAACAGGGTTGGGCAGCCCCAGCATTTT. The V gene is TRBV20-1, the J gene TRBJ1-5, with a possible D match to TRBD1 (6 bases). V lost 3 bases and J lost 7, with 16 bases in between. Germline CDR1 DFQATT, CDR2 SNEGSKA (reference sequence). The CDR3 totals 14 residues.

This clonotype has at least ten counts. The V call is TRBV7-9, the J call TRBJ2-7; no firm D call. V was cut by 2 bases and J by 6 bases, with 8 bases left in between. The CDR3 length is 12 residues. CDR1 is SEHNR, CDR2 FQNEAQ, per germline (reference sequence). CDR3 bases: TGTGCCAGCAGCTTACTCTTCGGCGAGCAGTACTTC. As protein: CASSLLFGEQYF.

This clonotype has a count of ten or more. The J gene is TRBJ1-3, the V gene TRBV12-3 or TRBV12-4; D is ambiguous. The CDR3 spans 11 residues. Trimming removed 8 bases at V and 9 bases at J, with 11 bases between. For the CDR3, the DNA is TGTGCCAGCGGGAACCTTGGCACCATATATTTT. Translation gives CASGNLGTIYF.

This clonotype showed up many times. This chain joins TRBV5-1 and TRBJ1-2, with D unclear. Germline V gene sequence: CDR1 SGHRS, CDR2 YFSETQ. This CDR3 has 14 residues. V was cut by 4 bases and J by 0 bases, with 10 bases left in between. The CDR3 loop reads CASSPSGANYGYTF. As DNA, the CDR3 is TGCGCCAGCAGCCCCTCTGGGGCTAACTATGGCTACACCTTC.

In this sample, this clonotype turned up many times. This chain connects TRBV27 to TRBJ2-7, with D tentatively TRBD1 (5 bases). The CDR3 sequence is 13 residues long. CDR1 and CDR2 from the germline V gene are MNHEY and SMNVEV (reference sequence). Trimming cost V 5 bases and J 5 bases, with 13 bases left between them. This chain's CDR3 is CASSLSGYDEQYF. The CDR3 bases are TGTGCCAGCAGTCTTTCAGGGTACGACGAGCAGTACTTC.

This clonotype was found many times. This chain uses TRBV27 with TRBJ2-2, with a possible D match to TRBD1 (5 bases). This CDR3 has 14 residues. Per germline, CDR1 MNHEY and CDR2 SMNVEV (reference sequence). V gave up 11 bases and J gave up 6 bases, with 19 bases separating them. DNA for the CDR3: TGTGCCGCTCGGACAAACCACGGCGCCGGGGAGCTGTTTTTT. This encodes CAARTNHGAGELFF.

At least ten counts were recorded for this clonotype. The CDR3: CASSFPRFGAISTNEKLFF. CDR3 nucleotides: TGTGCCAGCAGCTTCCCCAGGTTTGGCGCCATCTCAACTAATGAAAAACTGTTTTTT. The chain is built from TRBV7-9 and TRBJ1-4; D is ambiguous. CDR1 is SEHNR, CDR2 FQNEAQ, per germline (reference sequence). V was pared by 3 bases and J by 0 bases, with 20 bases between. The CDR3 consists of 19 residues.